This T cell receptor (beta chain) was captured by sequencing in a study of T cells in Graves' hyperthyroidism and ophthalmopathy. Study-wide points: Also found in blood were most expanded thyroid clonotypes above 0.001.

The V gene's germline CDR1 is MNHEY and CDR2 SVGAGI. With 3 bases removed from V and 3 bases from J, the gap between germline ends came to 15 bases. The CDR3 runs 16 residues. RNA transcripts served as the template for amplifying TCR beta CDR3 regions. An initial round of RT-PCR targeting the TCR CDR3 relied on the HTBI primer set. TCRdb called the multiplex PCR reads again in MiXCR, with one record for every CDR3 protein. This sample carries roughly 110,000 distinct CDR3 sequences, roughly 15% of them seen once, and the ten largest clones take around two fifths. Worth noting for this clonotype: No antigen is known for it.

J is TRBJ2-4 and V is TRBV6-5, with D perhaps matching TRBD1 or TRBD2 (5 bases each). The receptor comes from a woman aged 45-59 years with Graves' hyperthyroidism. Sequenced: blood. CDR3 DNA sequence: TGTGCCAGCAGTTATACGGGGACCCGGGGCAAAAACATTCAGTACTTC. It yields the protein CASSYTGTRGKNIQYF.